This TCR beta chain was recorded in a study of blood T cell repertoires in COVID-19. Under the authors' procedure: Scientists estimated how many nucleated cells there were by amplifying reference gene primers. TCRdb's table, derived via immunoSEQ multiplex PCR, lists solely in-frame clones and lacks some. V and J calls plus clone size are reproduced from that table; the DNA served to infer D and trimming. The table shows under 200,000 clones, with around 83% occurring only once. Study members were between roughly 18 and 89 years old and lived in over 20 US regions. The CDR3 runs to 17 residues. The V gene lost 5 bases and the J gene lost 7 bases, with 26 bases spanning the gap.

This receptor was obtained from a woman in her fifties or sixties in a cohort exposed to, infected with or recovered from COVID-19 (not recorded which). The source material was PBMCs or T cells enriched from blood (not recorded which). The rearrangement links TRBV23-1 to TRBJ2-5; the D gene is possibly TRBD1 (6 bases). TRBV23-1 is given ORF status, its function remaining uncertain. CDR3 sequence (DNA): TGCGCCAGCAGTACTTACCCACCACAGGGACAAGGGGGGACCCAGTACTTC. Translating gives CASSTYPPQGQGGTQYF.